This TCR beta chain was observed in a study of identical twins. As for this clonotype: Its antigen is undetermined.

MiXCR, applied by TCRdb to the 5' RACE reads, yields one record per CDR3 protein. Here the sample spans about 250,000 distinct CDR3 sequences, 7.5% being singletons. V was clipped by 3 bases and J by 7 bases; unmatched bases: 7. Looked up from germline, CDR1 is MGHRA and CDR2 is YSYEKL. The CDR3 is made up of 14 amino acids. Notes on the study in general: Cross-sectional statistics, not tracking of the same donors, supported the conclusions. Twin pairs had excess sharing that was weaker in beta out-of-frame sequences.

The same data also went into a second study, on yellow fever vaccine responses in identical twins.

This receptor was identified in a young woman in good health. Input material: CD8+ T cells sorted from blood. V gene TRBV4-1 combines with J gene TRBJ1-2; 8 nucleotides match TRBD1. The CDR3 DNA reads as TGCGCCAGCAGCCAGGGACAGGTCGCGGGTGGCTACACCTTC. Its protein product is CASSQGQVAGGYTF.